Below, 19 T cell receptor beta chains from the same sample are listed, as sequenced in a study of blood T cell repertoires in COVID-19. Only in-frame clones appear in the TCRdb table, and some are missing; sequencing was by immunoSEQ multiplex PCR. The sample has 110,000 to 150,000 clones, approximately 88% seen once. Sequenced sample: peripheral blood. These receptors originate from a man aged 65 to 85 with acute or convalescent COVID-19.

This chain joins TRBV5-1 and TRBJ2-1; TRBD1 is a possible D gene (5 bases). Germline loops: CDR1 SGHRS, CDR2 YFSETQ. Trimming stripped 1 base from V and 7 bases from J, with 12 bases between. This CDR3 region has 14 residues. The CDR3 coding sequence is TGCGCCAGCAGCTTGCCACAGGAGCCGAATGAGCAGTTCTTC. Its protein is CASSLPQEPNEQFF.

This clone has only a few counts. Other DNA sequences within the sample encode an identical CDR3. The chain recombines TRBV18 with TRBJ1-1; D gene ambiguous. Germline lookup yields CDR1 KGHSH and CDR2 LQKENI. The CDR3 consists of 14 residues. The ends were cut back, 2 bases at V and 0 bases at J, with 7 bases in the middle. The CDR3 loop reads CASSPREMNTEAFF. As DNA, the CDR3 is TGTGCCAGCTCACCAAGGGAGATGAACACTGAAGCTTTCTTT.

The chain has TRBV18 and TRBJ1-1, with TRBD1 matching over 8 bases. This CDR3 spans 14 amino acids. J was trimmed by 8 bases and V by 3 bases; bases with no gene match: 8. Germline V gene data show CDR1 as KGHSH and CDR2 as LQKENI. For the CDR3, the DNA is TGTGCCAGCTCACCGCGGACGGACAGGGTCGAAGCTTTCTTT. It translates to CASSPRTDRVEAFF.

The V and J genes are TRBV7-7 and TRBJ2-2; 10 nucleotides align to TRBD1. V shed 4 bases and J 5 bases; nucleotides not matched to a gene: 7. Per germline, CDR1 SSHAT and CDR2 FNYEAQ (reference sequence). CDR3 length equals 16 residues. The CDR3 loop is CASSSAGTGETGELFF. For the CDR3, the DNA is TGTGCCAGCAGCTCAGCCGGGACAGGGGAAACCGGGGAGCTGTTTTTT.

This chain uses TRBV5-6 with TRBJ2-5, with TRBD1 matching over 8 bases. The V and J ends lost 4 bases and 2 bases, in that order; junction bases with no gene match: 10. The CDR3 consists of 16 residues. Per germline, CDR1 SGHDT and CDR2 YYEEEE. The CDR3 sequence is CASSAAGTGNQETQYF. The CDR3 nucleotides are TGTGCCAGCAGCGCTGCCGGGACAGGTAATCAAGAGACCCAGTACTTC.

The CDR3 loop is CASSQGLKRANTGELFF. The CDR3 bases are TGTGCCAGCAGCCAAGGGTTGAAGAGGGCGAACACCGGGGAGCTGTTTTTT. The chain combines TRBV3-1 (or the pseudogene TRBV3-2) with TRBJ2-2, with D possibly TRBD2 on 5 matching bases. With 1 base removed from V and 0 bases from J, the gap between germline ends came to 12 bases. The CDR3 sequence is 17 residues long. Germline CDR1 reads LGHDT; CDR2 reads YNNKEL (reference sequence).

The chain is built from TRBV6-5 and TRBJ1-1; 10 bases match TRBD1. The V and J ends lost 6 bases and 1 base, in that order; junction bases with no gene match: 2. The germline V gene encodes CDR1 MNHEY and CDR2 SVGAGI. CDR3 size: 14 residues. The CDR3 reads CASRGQGRNTEAFF. CDR3 coding DNA: TGTGCCAGCAGGGGACAGGGGAGGAACACTGAAGCTTTCTTT.

The rearrangement links TRBV5-1 to TRBJ2-5; TRBD1 agrees at 11 bases. This CDR3 is built from 15 residues. CDR1 and CDR2 from the germline V gene are SGHRS and YFSETQ. Germline trimming cut 2 bases from V and 5 bases from J; bases unmatched to any gene: 5. DNA for the CDR3: TGCGCCAGCAGCTTAGGACAGGGGGCGGCGGAGACCCAGTACTTC. It yields the protein CASSLGQGAAETQYF.

This clone was detected only once. This chain joins TRBV7-6 and TRBJ2-1; 7 nucleotides agree with TRBD1. CDR3 length: 16 residues. From germline, CDR1 is SGHVS and CDR2 FNYEAQ. Unmatched junction bases numbered 12, after V lost 2 bases and J lost 8 bases. CDR3 loop: CASSLLSRQGNDEQFF. In nucleotides, the CDR3 is TGTGCCAGCAGCTTACTCAGCCGACAGGGAAACGATGAGCAGTTCTTC.

The chain links TRBV7-9 to TRBJ1-4, with 7 bases lining up with TRBD1. From germline, CDR1 is SEHNR and CDR2 FQNEAQ (reference sequence). V gave up 4 bases and J gave up 8 bases; unmatched junction bases: 10. The CDR3 consists of 15 residues. The CDR3 DNA sequence: TGTGCCAGCAGCTACACAGGGGCTGACAGGGAAAAACTGTTTTTT. It codes for CASSYTGADREKLFF.

V usage is TRBV5-1 and J usage is TRBJ1-1, with D unresolved. The CDR3 contains 13 residues. Trimming removed 0 bases at V and 8 bases at J, with 11 bases between. CDR1 is SGHRS and CDR2 is YFSETQ in the germline V gene. DNA for the CDR3: TGCGCCAGCAGCTTGGCCTCAGGCCGGGAAGCTTTCTTT. It codes for CASSLASGREAFF.

This clone has only one observation. The chain has TRBV6-5 and TRBJ1-1, with no clear D. The germline V and J ends were trimmed by 8 bases and 5 bases, with 15 bases remaining between them. Germline V CDR1 and CDR2: MNHEY, SVGAGI. The CDR3 runs to 13 residues. The chain's CDR3 is CASSTTRRTEAFF. Here the CDR3 DNA reads TGTGCCAGCTCGACCACAAGGAGGACTGAAGCTTTCTTT.

The chain combines TRBV9 with TRBJ2-2; 8 bases are shared with TRBD2. Unmatched junction bases numbered 6, after V lost 3 bases and J lost 2 bases. The CDR3 has 16 amino acids. Germline CDR1 is SGDLS and CDR2 is YYNGEE. The CDR3 region is CASSASAGGNTGELFF. The CDR3 bases are TGTGCCAGCAGCGCGTCCGCGGGGGGAAACACCGGGGAGCTGTTTTTT.

This chain connects TRBV6-4 to TRBJ2-5; tentatively, D is TRBD2 (6 bases). CDR1 and CDR2 from the germline V gene are MRHNA and SNTAGT. CDR3 length: 15 amino acids. Trimming took off 0 bases at V and 5 bases at J, with 13 bases between the two ends. CDR3 DNA sequence: TGTGCCAGCAGTGACTCGAGCGGGCCATGGGAGACCCAGTACTTC. Encoded protein: CASSDSSGPWETQYF.

The count of this clone is one. The CDR3 nucleotides are TGTGCCAGCCGGTGGGAGACGGCCGGGGAGCTGTTTTTT. Translation: CASRWETAGELFF. This chain joins TRBV6-5 and TRBJ2-2; the D gene is possibly TRBD2 (5 bases). Trimming pared 8 bases from V and 6 bases from J, leaving 13 bases between. The CDR3 has 13 amino acids. In germline, CDR1 is MNHEY, CDR2 SVGAGI.

This chain links TRBV7-3 with TRBJ2-3; 7 bases match TRBD2. The CDR3 sequence is 14 residues long. Germline assignment: CDR1 SGHTA and CDR2 FQGTGA. V was clipped by 3 bases and J by 2 bases; unmatched bases: 2. The CDR3 is CASSFRGDTDTQYF. The CDR3 DNA reads as TGTGCCAGCAGCTTCCGGGGGGACACAGATACGCAGTATTTT. The full variable domain, with the rest looked up from reference TRBV7-3 and TRBJ2-3, is GAGVSQTPSNKVTEKGKYVELRCDPISGHTALYWYRQSLGQGPEFLIYFQGTGAADDSGLPNDRFFAVRPEGSVSTLKIQRTERGDSAVYLCASSFRGDTDTQYFGPGTRLTVL.

The rearrangement links TRBV7-9 to TRBJ1-1, with 7 positions matching TRBD1. V shed 5 bases, J shed 1 base, and the junction held 10 bases outside the gene matches. The CDR3 has 16 amino acids. CDR1 and CDR2 (germline): SEHNR, FQNEAQ (reference sequence). CDR3 in DNA: TGTGCCAGCAGCCTCGACAGGGTGGGTACGAACACTGAAGCTTTCTTT. This codes for CASSLDRVGTNTEAFF.

This clone has only one observation. V and J are TRBV6-1 and TRBJ2-3; D ambiguous. Germline CDR1 is MNHNS and CDR2 is SASEGT. The V end was cut by 4 bases, the J end by 1 base, with 15 bases between. The CDR3 contains 16 residues. CDR3 DNA: TGTGCCAGCAGTGGGCAAAGAGGAATTCGCACAGATACGCAGTATTTT. Amino acid sequence: CASSGQRGIRTDTQYF.

This sequence joins TRBV20-1 and TRBJ1-1; a weak D match, TRBD1 (6 bases). CDR3 length equals 11 residues. Germline V CDR1 and CDR2: DFQATT, SNEGSKA (reference sequence). The CDR3 DNA is TGCAGGCCGACAGGTAATAATGAAGCTTTCTTT. It translates to CRPTGNNEAFF.